The text below deals with one TCR beta chain. What it recognizes is unknown. This sample is drawn from a study of T cell repertoires in cytomegalovirus infection. Study details: Indications of both CMV infection and matching HLA type were provided by public TCR beta signatures.

One entry per CDR3 protein results from TCRdb running MiXCR on the reads. The sample shows 350,000 to 400,000 distinct CDR3 sequences, 34% of them seen only once. V dropped 3 bases and J dropped 2 bases, with 8 bases sitting between them. The CDR3 is 13 amino acids. The germline CDR1 and CDR2 sequences are DFQATT and SNEGSKA (reference sequence). Study findings and constraints: CMV-specific HLA-C-restricted TCR beta clonotypes dominated the ex vivo response.

The TCR originated in a human donor in good health (CMV status not recorded). Some clones in this sample may be carry-over from other donors' samples. The sample here was cultured PBMCs, taken from culture after CMV antigen stimulation. The chain recombines TRBV20-1 with TRBJ1-5; no definite D call. The CDR3 bases are TGCAGTGCTAGGAGCAGCCGCAATCAGCCCCAGCATTTT. It yields the protein CSARSSRNQPQHF.